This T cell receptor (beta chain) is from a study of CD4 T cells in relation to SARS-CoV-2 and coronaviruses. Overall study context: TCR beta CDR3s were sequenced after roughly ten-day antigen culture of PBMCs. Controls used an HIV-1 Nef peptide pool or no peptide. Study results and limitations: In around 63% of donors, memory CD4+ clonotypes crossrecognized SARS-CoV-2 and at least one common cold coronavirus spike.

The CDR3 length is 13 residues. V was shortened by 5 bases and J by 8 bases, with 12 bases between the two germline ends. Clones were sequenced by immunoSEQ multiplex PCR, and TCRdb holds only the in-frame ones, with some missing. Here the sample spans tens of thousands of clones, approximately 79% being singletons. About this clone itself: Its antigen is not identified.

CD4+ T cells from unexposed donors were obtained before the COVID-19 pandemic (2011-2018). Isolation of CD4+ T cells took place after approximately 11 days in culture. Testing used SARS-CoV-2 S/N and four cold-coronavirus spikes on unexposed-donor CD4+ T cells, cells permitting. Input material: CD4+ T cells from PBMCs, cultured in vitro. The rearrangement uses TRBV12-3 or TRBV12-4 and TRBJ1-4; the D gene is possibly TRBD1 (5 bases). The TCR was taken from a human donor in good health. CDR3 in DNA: TGTGCCAGCAGTGCCCGCAGGGAGGAAAAACTGTTTTTT. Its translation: CASSARREEKLFF.